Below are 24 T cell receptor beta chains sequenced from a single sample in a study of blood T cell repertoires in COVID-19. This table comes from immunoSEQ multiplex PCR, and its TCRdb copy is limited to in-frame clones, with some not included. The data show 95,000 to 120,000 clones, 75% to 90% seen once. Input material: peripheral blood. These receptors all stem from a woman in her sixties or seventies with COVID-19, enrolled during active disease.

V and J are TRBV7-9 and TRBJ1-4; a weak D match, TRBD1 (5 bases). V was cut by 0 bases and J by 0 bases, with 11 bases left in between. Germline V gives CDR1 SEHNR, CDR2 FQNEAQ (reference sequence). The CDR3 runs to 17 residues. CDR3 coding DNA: TGTGCCAGCAGCTTAGCGACAGTCGCTGCAACTAATGAAAAACTGTTTTTT. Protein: CASSLATVAATNEKLFF.

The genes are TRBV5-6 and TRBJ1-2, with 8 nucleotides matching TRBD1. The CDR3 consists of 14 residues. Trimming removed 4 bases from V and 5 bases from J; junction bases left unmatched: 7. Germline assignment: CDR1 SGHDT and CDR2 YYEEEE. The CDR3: CASSPGTGAYGYTF. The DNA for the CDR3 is TGTGCCAGCAGCCCGGGGACAGGCGCGTATGGCTACACCTTC.

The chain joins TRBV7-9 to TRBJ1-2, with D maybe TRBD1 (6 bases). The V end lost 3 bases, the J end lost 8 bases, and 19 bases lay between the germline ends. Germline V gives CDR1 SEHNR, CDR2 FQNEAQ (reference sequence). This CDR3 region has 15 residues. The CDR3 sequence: CASSFQGSTLLGYTF. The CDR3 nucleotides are TGTGCCAGCAGCTTCCAGGGGTCTACTCTATTAGGCTACACCTTC.

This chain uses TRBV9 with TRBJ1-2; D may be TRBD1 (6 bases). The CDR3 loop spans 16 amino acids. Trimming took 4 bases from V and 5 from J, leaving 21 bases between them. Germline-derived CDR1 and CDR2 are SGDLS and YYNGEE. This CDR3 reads CASSPPPQGVGYGYTF. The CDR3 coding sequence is TGTGCCAGCAGCCCCCCCCCACAGGGTGTAGGTTATGGCTACACCTTC.

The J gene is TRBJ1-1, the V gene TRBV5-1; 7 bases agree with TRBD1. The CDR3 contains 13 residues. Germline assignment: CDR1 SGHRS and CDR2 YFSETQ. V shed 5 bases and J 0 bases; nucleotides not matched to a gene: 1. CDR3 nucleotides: TGCGCCAGCAGGGACAGGTTGAACACTGAAGCTTTCTTT. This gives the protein CASRDRLNTEAFF. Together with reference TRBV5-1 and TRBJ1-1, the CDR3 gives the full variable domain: KAGVTQTPRYLIKTRGQQVTLSCSPISGHRSVSWYQQTPGQGLQFLFEYFSETQRNKGNFPGRFSGRQFSNSRSEMNVSTLELGDSALYLCASRDRLNTEAFFGQGTRLTVV.

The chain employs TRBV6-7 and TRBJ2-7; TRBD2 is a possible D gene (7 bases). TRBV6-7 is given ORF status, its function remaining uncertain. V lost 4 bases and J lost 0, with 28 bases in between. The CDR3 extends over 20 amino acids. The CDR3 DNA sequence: TGTGCCAGCAGTTGGCCCCGAGTCGGGGGGCGGCCCGAAAGCTCCTACGAGCAGTACTTC. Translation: CASSWPRVGGRPESSYEQYF.

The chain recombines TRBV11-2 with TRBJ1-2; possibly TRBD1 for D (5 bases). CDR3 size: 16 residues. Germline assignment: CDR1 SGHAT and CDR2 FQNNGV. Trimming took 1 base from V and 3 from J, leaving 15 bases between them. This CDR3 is CASSLAPRGGDYGYTF. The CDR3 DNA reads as TGTGCCAGCAGCTTAGCTCCGAGGGGAGGGGACTATGGCTACACCTTC.

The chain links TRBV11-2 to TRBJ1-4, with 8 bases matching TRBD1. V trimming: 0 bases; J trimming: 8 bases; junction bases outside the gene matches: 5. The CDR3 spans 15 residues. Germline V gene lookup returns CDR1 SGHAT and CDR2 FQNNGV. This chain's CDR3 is CASSLEGDRTEKLFF. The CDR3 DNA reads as TGTGCCAGCAGCTTAGAAGGGGACAGGACCGAAAAACTGTTTTTT. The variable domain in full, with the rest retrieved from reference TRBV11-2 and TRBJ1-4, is EAGVAQSPRYKIIEKRQSVAFWCNPISGHATLYWYQQILGQGPKLLIQFQNNGVVDDSQLPKDRFSAERLKGVDSTLKIQPAKLEDSAVYLCASSLEGDRTEKLFFGSGTQLSVL.

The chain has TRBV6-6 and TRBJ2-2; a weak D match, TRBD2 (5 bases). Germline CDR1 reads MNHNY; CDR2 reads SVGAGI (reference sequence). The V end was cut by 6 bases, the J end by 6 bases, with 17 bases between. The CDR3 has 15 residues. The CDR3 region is CASSEIRARAGELFF. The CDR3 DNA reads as TGTGCCAGCAGCGAAATACGGGCGAGGGCCGGGGAGCTGTTTTTT.

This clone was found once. CDR3 coding DNA: TGTGCCAGTAGTCGTGCTAACTATGGCTACACCTTC. This sequence encodes CASSRANYGYTF. The rearrangement links TRBV19 to TRBJ1-2; D not resolved. Deletions cut 5 bases from V and 0 bases from J, with 4 bases between. This CDR3 is built from 12 residues. CDR1 LNHDA and CDR2 SQIVND come from the germline V gene (reference sequence).

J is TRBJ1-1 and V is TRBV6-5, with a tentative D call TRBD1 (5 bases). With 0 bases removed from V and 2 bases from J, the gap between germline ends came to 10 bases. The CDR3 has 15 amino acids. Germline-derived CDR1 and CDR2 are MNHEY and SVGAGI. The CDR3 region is CASSYSGGINTEAFF. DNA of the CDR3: TGTGCCAGCAGTTACTCCGGGGGTATCAACACTGAAGCTTTCTTT.

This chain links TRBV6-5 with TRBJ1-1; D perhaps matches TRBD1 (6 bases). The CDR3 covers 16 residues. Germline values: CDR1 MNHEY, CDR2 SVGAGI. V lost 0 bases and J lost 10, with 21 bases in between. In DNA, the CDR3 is TGTGCCAGCAGTTACTCGACTATTCCAGGGGCATTGGGAGCTTTCTTT. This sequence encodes CASSYSTIPGALGAFF.

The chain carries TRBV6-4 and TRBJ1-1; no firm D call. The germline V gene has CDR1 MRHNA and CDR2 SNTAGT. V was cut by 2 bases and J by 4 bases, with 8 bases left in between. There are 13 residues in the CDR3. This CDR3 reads CASSDREGTEAFF. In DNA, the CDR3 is TGTGCCAGCAGTGACAGGGAGGGCACTGAAGCTTTCTTT.

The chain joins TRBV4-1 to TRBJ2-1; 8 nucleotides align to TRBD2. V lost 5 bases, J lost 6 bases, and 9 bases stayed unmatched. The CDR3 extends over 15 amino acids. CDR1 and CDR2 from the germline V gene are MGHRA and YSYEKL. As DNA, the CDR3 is TGCGCCAGCAGCGAAGCGGGGGTCCCTACCAATGAGCAGTTCTTC. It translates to CASSEAGVPTNEQFF.

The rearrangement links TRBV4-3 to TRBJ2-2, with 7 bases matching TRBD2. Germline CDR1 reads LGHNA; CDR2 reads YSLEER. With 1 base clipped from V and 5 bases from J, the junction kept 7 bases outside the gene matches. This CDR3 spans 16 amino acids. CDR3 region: CASSQASSGGTGELFF. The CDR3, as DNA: TGCGCCAGCAGCCAAGCTTCTAGCGGAGGGACCGGGGAGCTGTTTTTT.

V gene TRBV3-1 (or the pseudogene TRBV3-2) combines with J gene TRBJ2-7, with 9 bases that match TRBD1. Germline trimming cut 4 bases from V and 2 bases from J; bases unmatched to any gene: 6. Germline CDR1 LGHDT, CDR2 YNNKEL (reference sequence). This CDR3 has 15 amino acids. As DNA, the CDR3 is TGTGCCAGCAGCCCCTACGGGACAGGGACCTACGAGCAGTACTTC. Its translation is CASSPYGTGTYEQYF.

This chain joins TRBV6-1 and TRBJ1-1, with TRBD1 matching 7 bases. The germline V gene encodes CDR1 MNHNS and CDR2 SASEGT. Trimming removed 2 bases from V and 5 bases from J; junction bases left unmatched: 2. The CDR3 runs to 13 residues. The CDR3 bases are TGTGCCAGCAGTGAATGGGACAGAACTGAAGCTTTCTTT. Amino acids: CASSEWDRTEAFF.

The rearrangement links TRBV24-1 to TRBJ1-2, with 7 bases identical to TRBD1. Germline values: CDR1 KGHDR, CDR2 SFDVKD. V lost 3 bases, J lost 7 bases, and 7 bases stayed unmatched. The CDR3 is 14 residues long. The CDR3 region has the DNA TGTGCCACCAGTGATAACCAGGGGGTTGGTGGCTACACCTTC. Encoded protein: CATSDNQGVGGYTF.

CDR3 DNA: TGTGCCAGCAGCTTACTCGGGACAGGGGGCTTGCAGCCCCAGCATTTT. Protein product: CASSLLGTGGLQPQHF. The rearrangement joins TRBV7-2 to TRBJ1-5; the match to TRBD1 covers 12 bases. The CDR3 covers 16 residues. Germline CDR1 is SGHTA and CDR2 is FQGNSA. V lost 2 bases to trimming and J lost 7 bases; unmatched junction nucleotides: 6.

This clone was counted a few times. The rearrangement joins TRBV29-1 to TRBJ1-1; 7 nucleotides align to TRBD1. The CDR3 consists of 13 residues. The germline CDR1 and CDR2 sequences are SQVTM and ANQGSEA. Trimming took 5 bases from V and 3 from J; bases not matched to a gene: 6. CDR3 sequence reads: CSVLQGHDTEAFF. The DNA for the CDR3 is TGCAGCGTTCTACAGGGGCATGACACTGAAGCTTTCTTT.

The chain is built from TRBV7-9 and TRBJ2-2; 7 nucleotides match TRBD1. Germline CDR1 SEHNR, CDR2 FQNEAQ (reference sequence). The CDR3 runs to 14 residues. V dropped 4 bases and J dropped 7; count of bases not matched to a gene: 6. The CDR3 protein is CASSSDRVVGELFF. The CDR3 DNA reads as TGTGCCAGCAGCTCCGACAGGGTCGTCGGGGAGCTGTTTTTT. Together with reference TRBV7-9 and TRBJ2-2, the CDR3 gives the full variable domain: DTGVSQNPRHKITKRGQNVTFRCDPISEHNRLYWYRQTLGQGPEFLTYFQNEAQLEKSRLLSDRFSAERPKGSFSTLEIQRTEQGDSAMYLCASSSDRVVGELFFGEGSRLTVL.

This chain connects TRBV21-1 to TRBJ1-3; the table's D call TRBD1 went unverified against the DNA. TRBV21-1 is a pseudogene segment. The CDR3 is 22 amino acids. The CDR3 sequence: CASSKTFPFPNCKSASGNTIYF. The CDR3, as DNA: TGTGCCAGCAGCAAGACATTTCCTTTCCCTAATTGCAAGTCCGCCTCTGGAAACACCATATATTTT.

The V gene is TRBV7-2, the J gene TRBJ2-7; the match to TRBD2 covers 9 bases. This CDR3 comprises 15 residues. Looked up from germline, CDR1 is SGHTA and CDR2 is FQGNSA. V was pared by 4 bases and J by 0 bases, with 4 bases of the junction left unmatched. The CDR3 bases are TGTGCCAGCAGCTCCGCTAGCGGGGACTCCTACGAGCAGTACTTC. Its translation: CASSSASGDSYEQYF.

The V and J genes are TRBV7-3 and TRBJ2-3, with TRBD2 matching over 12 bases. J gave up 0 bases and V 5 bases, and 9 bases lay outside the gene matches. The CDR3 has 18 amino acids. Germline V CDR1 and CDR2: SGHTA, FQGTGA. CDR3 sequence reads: CASSPSVLAGGSTDTQYF. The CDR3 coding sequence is TGTGCCAGCAGCCCCTCCGTACTAGCGGGGGGCAGCACAGATACGCAGTATTTT. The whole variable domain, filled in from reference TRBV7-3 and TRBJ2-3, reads GAGVSQTPSNKVTEKGKYVELRCDPISGHTALYWYRQSLGQGPEFLIYFQGTGAADDSGLPNDRFFAVRPEGSVSTLKIQRTERGDSAVYLCASSPSVLAGGSTDTQYFGPGTRLTVL.